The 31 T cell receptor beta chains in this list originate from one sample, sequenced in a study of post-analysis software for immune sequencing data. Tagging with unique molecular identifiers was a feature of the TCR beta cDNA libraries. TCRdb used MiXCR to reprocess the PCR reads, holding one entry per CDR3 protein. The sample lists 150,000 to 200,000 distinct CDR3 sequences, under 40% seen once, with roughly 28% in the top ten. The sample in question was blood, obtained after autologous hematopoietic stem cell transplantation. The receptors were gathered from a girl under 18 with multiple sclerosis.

CDR3 residues: CASSFARTSTDTQYF. The CDR3 nucleotides read TGTGCCAGCAGTTTTGCCAGGACTAGCACAGATACGCAGTATTTT. This sequence joins TRBV6-6 and TRBJ2-3; D is perhaps TRBD2 (5 bases). The CDR3 contains 15 residues. Germline CDR1 reads MNHNY; CDR2 reads SVGAGI (reference sequence). The V gene lost 4 bases and the J gene lost 0 bases, with 11 bases spanning the gap.

The CDR3: CASSAWTGGADTQYF. CDR3 nucleotides: TGTGCCAGCAGTGCCTGGACAGGGGGCGCAGATACGCAGTATTTT. The chain joins TRBV27 to TRBJ2-3; 11 bases match TRBD1. Trimming removed 5 bases from V and 4 bases from J; junction bases left unmatched: 5. The germline gives CDR1 MNHEY, CDR2 SMNVEV (reference sequence). The CDR3 runs to 15 residues.

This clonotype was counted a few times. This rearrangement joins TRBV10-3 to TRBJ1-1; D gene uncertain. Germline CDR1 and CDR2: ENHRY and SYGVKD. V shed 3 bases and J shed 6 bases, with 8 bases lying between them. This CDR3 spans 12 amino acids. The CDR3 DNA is TGTGCCATCAGTGATACTGAACCTGAAGCTTTCTTT. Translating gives CAISDTEPEAFF.

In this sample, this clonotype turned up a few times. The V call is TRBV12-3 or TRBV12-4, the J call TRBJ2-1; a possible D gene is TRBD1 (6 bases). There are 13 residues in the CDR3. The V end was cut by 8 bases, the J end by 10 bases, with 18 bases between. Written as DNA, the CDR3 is TGTGCCAGCCGTCGTCCAGGGGCTATCGAGCAGTTCTTC. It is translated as CASRRPGAIEQFF.

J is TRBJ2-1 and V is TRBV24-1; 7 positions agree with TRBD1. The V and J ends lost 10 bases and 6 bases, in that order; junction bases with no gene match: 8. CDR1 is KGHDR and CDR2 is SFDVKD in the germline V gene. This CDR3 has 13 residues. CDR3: CATGDSGSNEQFF. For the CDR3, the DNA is TGTGCCACAGGGGACAGTGGGAGCAATGAGCAGTTCTTC.

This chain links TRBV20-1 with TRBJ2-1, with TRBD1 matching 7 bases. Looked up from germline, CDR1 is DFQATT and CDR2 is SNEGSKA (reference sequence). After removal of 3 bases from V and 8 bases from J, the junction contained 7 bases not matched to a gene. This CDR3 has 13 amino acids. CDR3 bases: TGCAGTGCTAGCCAGACAGGGACCCATGAGCAGTTCTTC. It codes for CSASQTGTHEQFF.

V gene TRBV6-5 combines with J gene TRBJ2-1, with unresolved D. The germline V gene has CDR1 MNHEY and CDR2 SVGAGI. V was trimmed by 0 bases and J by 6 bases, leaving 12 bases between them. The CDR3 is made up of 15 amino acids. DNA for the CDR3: TGTGCCAGCAGTTACTCGGTTACTTTACGCAATGAGCAGTTCTTC. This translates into CASSYSVTLRNEQFF.

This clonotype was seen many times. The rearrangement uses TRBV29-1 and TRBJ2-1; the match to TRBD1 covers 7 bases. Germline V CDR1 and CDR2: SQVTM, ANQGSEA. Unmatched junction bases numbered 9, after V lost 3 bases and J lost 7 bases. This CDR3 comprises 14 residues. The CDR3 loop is CSVDPLTGLNEQFF. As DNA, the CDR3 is TGCAGCGTTGACCCTCTGACAGGGTTAAATGAGCAGTTCTTC.

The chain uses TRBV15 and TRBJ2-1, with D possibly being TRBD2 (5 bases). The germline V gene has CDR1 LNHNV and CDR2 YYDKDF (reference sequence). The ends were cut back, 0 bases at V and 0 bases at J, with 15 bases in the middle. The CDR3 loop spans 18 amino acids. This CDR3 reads CATSRDLGGSSSYNEQFF. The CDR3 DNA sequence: TGTGCCACCAGCAGAGATCTCGGCGGGTCTAGCTCCTACAATGAGCAGTTCTTC.

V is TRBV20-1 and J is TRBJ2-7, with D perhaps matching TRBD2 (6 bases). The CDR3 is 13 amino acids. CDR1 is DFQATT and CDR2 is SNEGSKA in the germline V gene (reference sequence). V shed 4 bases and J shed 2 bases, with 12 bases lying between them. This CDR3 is CSATERTTYEQYF. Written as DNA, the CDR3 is TGCAGTGCTACCGAAAGGACTACCTACGAGCAGTACTTC.

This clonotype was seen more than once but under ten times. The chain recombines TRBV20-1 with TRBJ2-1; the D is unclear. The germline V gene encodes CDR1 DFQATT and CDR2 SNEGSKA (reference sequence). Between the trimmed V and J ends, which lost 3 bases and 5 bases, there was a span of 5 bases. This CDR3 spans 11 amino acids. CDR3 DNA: TGCAGTGCTAGTACTCACAATGAGCAGTTCTTC. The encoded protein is CSASTHNEQFF.

Written as DNA, the CDR3 is TGCAGTGCTAGAGATCGGGGGCTAGCGGGAGTTAGAGATACGCAGTATTTT. Translating gives CSARDRGLAGVRDTQYF. The rearrangement joins TRBV20-1 to TRBJ2-3, with 10 bases matching TRBD2. The CDR3 is made up of 17 amino acids. J lost 5 bases, V lost 0 bases, and 11 bases had no gene match. Germline values: CDR1 DFQATT, CDR2 SNEGSKA (reference sequence).

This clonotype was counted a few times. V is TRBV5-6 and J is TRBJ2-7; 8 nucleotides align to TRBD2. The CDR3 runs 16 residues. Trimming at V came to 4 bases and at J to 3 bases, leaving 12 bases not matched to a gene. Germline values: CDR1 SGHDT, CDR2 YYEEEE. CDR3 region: CASSPGTGGPDYEQYF. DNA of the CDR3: TGTGCCAGCAGCCCCGGAACGGGAGGGCCCGACTACGAGCAGTACTTC.

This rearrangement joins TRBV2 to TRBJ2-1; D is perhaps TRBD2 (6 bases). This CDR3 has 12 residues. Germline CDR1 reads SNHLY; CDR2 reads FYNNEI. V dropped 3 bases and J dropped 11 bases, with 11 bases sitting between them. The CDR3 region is CASSDGAGQQFF. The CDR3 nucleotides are TGTGCCAGCAGTGATGGTGCGGGACAGCAGTTCTTC.

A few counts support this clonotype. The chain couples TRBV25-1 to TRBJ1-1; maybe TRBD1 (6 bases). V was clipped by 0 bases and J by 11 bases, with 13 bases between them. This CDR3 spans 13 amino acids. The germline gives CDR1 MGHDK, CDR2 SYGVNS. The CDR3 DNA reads TGTGCCAGCAGTGAATATTGGGGGCAGGGGGCTTTCTTT. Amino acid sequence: CASSEYWGQGAFF.

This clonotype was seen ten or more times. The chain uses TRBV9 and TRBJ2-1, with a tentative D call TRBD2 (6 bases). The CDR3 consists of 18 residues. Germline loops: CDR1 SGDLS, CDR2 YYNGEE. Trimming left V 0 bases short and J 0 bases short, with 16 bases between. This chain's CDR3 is CASSVEPLRDGSYNEQFF. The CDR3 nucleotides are TGTGCCAGCAGCGTAGAACCTTTGCGGGATGGCTCCTACAATGAGCAGTTCTTC. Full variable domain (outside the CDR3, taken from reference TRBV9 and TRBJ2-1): DSGVTQTPKHLITATGQRVTLRCSPRSGDLSVYWYQQSLDQGLQFLIQYYNGEERAKGNILERFSAQQFPDLHSELNLSSLELGDSALYFCASSVEPLRDGSYNEQFFGPGTRLTVL.

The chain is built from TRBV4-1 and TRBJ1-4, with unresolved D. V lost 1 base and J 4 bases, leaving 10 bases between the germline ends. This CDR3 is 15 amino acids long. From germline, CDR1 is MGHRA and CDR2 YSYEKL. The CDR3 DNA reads TGCGCCAGCAGCCAAGTGGAGGGTTATAATGAAAAACTGTTTTTT. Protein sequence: CASSQVEGYNEKLFF.

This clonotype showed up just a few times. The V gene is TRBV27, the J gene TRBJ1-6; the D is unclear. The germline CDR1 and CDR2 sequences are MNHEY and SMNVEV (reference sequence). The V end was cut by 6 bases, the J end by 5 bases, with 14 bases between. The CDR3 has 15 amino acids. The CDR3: CASRGHLGNNSPLHF. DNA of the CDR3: TGTGCCAGCAGAGGTCATTTAGGGAATAATTCACCCCTCCACTTT.

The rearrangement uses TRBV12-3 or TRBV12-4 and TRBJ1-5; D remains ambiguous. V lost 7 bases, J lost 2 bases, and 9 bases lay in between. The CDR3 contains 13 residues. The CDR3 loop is CASTIRRNQPQHF. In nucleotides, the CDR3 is TGTGCCAGCACCATCCGACGCAATCAGCCCCAGCATTTT.

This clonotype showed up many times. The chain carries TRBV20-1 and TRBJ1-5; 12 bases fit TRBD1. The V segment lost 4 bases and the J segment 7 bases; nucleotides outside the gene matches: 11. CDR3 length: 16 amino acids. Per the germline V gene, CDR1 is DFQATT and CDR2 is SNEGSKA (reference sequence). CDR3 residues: CSATRPGTGGRQPQHF. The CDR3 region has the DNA TGCAGTGCTACGAGACCCGGGACAGGGGGCAGGCAGCCCCAGCATTTT.

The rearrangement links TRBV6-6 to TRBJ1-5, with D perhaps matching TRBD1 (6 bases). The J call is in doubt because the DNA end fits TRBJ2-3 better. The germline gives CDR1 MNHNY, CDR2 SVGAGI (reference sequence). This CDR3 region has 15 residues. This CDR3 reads CASSAGQLFNQPQYF. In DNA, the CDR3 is TGTGCCAGCAGTGCCGGACAGCTATTCAATCAGCCCCAGTATTTT.

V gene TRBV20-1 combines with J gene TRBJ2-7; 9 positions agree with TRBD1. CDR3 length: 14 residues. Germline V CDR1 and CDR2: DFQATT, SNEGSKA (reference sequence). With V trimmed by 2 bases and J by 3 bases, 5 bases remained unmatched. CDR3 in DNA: TGCAGTGCTAGATCCCGGGACAGGGACTACGAGCAGTACTTC. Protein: CSARSRDRDYEQYF.

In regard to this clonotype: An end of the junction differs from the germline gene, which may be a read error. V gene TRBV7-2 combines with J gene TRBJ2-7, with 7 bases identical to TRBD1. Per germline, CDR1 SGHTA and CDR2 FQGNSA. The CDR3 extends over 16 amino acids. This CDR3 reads CASSLAPNRGSYEQDF. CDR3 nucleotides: TGTGCCAGCAGCTTGGCCCCGAACAGGGGCTCCTACGAGCAGGACTTC.

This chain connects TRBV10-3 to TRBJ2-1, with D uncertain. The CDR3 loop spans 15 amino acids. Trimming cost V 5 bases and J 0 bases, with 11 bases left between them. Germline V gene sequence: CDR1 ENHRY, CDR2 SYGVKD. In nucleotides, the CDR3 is TGTGCCATCAGTTCTGACTCTCTCTCCTACAATGAGCAGTTCTTC. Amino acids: CAISSDSLSYNEQFF.

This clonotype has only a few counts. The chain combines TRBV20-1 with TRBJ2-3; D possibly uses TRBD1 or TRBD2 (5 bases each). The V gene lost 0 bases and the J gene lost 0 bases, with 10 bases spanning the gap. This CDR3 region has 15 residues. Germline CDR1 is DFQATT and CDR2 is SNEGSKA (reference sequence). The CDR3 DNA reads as TGCAGTGCTAGAGATAACGGGGCTAGCACAGATACGCAGTATTTT. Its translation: CSARDNGASTDTQYF.

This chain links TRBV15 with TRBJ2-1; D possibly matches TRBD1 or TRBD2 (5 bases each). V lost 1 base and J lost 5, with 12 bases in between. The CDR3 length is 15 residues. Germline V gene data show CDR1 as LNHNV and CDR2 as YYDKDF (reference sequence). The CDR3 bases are TGTGCCACCAGCAGAGTTCGTGGGACGGACAATGAGCAGTTCTTC. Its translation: CATSRVRGTDNEQFF.

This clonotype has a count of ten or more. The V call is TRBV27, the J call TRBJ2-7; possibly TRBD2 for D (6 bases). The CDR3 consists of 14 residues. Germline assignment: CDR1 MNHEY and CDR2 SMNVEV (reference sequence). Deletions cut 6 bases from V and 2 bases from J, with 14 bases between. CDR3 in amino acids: CASSLGPGAYEQYF. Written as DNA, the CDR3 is TGTGCCAGCAGCCTCGGCCCGGGGGCCTACGAGCAGTACTTC.

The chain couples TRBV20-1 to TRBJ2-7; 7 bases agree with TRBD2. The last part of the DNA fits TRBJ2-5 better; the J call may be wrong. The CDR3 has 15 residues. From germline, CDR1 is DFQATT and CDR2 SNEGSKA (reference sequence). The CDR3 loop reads CSAIGMGEGTETQYF. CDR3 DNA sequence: TGCAGTGCTATCGGGATGGGGGAGGGGACGGAGACCCAGTACTTC.

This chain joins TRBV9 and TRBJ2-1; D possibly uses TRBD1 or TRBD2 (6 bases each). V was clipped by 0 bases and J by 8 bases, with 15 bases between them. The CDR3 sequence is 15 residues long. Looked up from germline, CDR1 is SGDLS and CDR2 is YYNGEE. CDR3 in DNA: TGTGCCAGCAGCGTAGGTCCGGGAGAGGGGGATGAGCAGTTCTTC. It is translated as CASSVGPGEGDEQFF.

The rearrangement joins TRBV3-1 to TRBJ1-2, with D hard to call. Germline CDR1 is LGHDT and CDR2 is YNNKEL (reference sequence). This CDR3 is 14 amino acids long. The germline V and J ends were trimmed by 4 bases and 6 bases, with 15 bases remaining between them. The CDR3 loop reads CASSPRTQRHGYTF. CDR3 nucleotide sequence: TGTGCCAGCAGCCCTAGGACGCAACGACATGGCTACACCTTC.

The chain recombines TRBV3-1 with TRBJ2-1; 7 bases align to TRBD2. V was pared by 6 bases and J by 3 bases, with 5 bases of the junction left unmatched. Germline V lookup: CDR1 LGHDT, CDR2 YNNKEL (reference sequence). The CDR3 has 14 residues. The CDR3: CASRYGGNYNEQFF. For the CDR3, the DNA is TGTGCCAGCAGATACGGGGGGAACTACAATGAGCAGTTCTTC.